This T cell receptor beta chain was profiled in a study of blood T cell repertoires in COVID-19. Study-wide context: Samples came from the United States, Italy and Spain, spanning acute and convalescent COVID-19. In each case, the material was cDNA or gDNA derived from T cells, B-cell-depleted T cells, or PBMCs.

J lost 3 bases, V lost 4 bases, and 5 bases had no gene match. This CDR3 spans 16 amino acids. Germline V gene lookup returns CDR1 LNHDA and CDR2 SQIVND (reference sequence). Per the original methods: Amplification from reference gene primers served as the basis for estimated nucleated cell counts. The table came from immunoSEQ multiplex PCR; TCRdb's copy has only in-frame clones and leaves some out. V and J calls and clone size are those listed in that table; D and trimming were worked out from the DNA. The sample has fewer than 25,000 clones; 90% are singletons. The rearrangement joins TRBV19 to TRBJ2-1, with 11 bases fitting TRBD1. This receptor was taken from a man between 70 and 80 years old with acute or convalescent COVID-19. Input material: peripheral blood. The CDR3 region has the DNA TGTGCCAGTAGTACGGACAGGGGGCGCATCTACAATGAGCAGTTCTTC. This encodes CASSTDRGRIYNEQFF.